One and the same sample provided the 20 T cell receptor beta chains below, sequenced in a study of CD8+ T cells in alopecia areata. Sequencing used cDNA as its template, made by extracting RNA and reverse transcribing it. TCRdb keeps only in-frame clones here, not all; method: immunoSEQ multiplex PCR. The data show about 140,000 clones, about two thirds seen once. Input material: CD8+ T cells sorted from blood. The receptors here all came from a human donor in good health.

This clone was seen only a few times. This specimen includes other DNA sequences encoding the same CDR3. In nucleotides, the CDR3 is TGCAGTGCTAGAAGGGGTTACGAGCAGTACTTC. This encodes CSARRGYEQYF. V usage is TRBV20-1 and J usage is TRBJ2-7, with D perhaps matching TRBD1 (5 bases). Germline V gene lookup returns CDR1 DFQATT and CDR2 SNEGSKA (reference sequence). With 2 bases removed from V and 4 bases from J, the gap between germline ends came to 6 bases. The CDR3 runs to 11 residues.

This clone was counted once. This chain links TRBV9 with TRBJ2-2, with TRBD2 matching over 9 bases. The CDR3 extends over 15 amino acids. The germline V gene encodes CDR1 SGDLS and CDR2 YYNGEE. Trimming removed 3 bases from V and 4 bases from J; junction bases left unmatched: 4. CDR3: CASSDSGRGTGELFF. The CDR3 coding sequence is TGTGCCAGCAGCGATAGCGGGAGAGGCACCGGGGAGCTGTTTTTT.

V is TRBV4-1 and J is TRBJ2-2; D not resolved. CDR1 is MGHRA and CDR2 is YSYEKL in the germline V gene. Trimming took 2 bases from V and 5 from J, leaving 6 bases between them. The CDR3 runs to 13 residues. The CDR3 spells CASSQTETGELFF. The CDR3 DNA reads TGCGCCAGCAGCCAAACAGAGACCGGGGAGCTGTTTTTT.

The chain couples TRBV27 to TRBJ2-1; D gene ambiguous. V gave up 5 bases and J gave up 8 bases, with 7 bases separating them. The V gene's germline CDR1 is MNHEY and CDR2 SMNVEV (reference sequence). The CDR3 contains 11 residues. CDR3 nucleotides: TGTGCCAGCAGTCCTGGCCATGAGCAGTTCTTC. Translating it yields CASSPGHEQFF.

CDR3 DNA sequence: TGTGCCAGTAGTATAGGGGGCTTTAACAATGAGCAGTTCTTC. It yields the protein CASSIGGFNNEQFF. The V and J genes are TRBV19 and TRBJ2-1; D possibly corresponds to TRBD1 (5 bases). The CDR3 is 14 residues long. Trimming shortened V by 1 base and J by 5 bases, and 9 bases separated the two germline ends. The V gene's germline CDR1 is LNHDA and CDR2 SQIVND (reference sequence).

This clone is a singleton in its sample. The chain joins TRBV7-9 to TRBJ2-4, with 7 positions matching TRBD1. The trim removed 5 bases at V and 8 bases at J, leaving 15 bases unmatched. This CDR3 is 16 amino acids long. The germline V gene has CDR1 SEHNR and CDR2 FQNEAQ (reference sequence). CDR3 in DNA: TGTGCCAGCAGCGATAGGATGTTGACAGGGAAGGACATTCAGTACTTC. This sequence encodes CASSDRMLTGKDIQYF.

The chain uses TRBV11-2 and TRBJ1-3; D gene uncertain. CDR1 SGHAT and CDR2 FQNNGV come from the germline V gene. The CDR3 extends over 16 amino acids. Trimming cost V 1 base and J 4 bases, with 14 bases left between them. CDR3 in amino acids: CASSLATGSAGNTIYF. CDR3 in DNA: TGTGCCAGCAGCTTAGCAACGGGGTCGGCGGGAAACACCATATATTTT.

This clone was observed a single time. The V and J genes are TRBV14 and TRBJ2-3; weak D call: TRBD1 (5 bases). V lost 1 base and J 9 bases, leaving 8 bases between the germline ends. This CDR3 is built from 12 residues. CDR1 is SGHDN, CDR2 FVKESK, per germline. The CDR3: CASSQGGQTQYF. Written as DNA, the CDR3 is TGTGCCAGCAGCCAAGGGGGCCAAACGCAGTATTTT. Supplemented by reference TRBV14 and TRBJ2-3, the full variable domain reads EAGVTQFPSHSVIEKGQTVTLRCDPISGHDNLYWYRRVMGKEIKFLLHFVKESKQDESGMPNNRFLAERTGGTYSTLKVQPAELEDSGVYFCASSQGGQTQYFGPGTRLTVL.

This sequence joins TRBV7-8 and TRBJ1-1; perhaps TRBD1 as D (5 bases). The germline V and J ends were trimmed by 5 bases and 4 bases, with 26 bases remaining between them. Germline values: CDR1 SGHVS, CDR2 FQNEAQ. The CDR3 spans 18 residues. The CDR3 region has the DNA TGTGCCAGCAGCCTACCAGAGCTGAGGACGGGGGTTAGCACTGAAGCTTTCTTT. Translated, it gives CASSLPELRTGVSTEAFF.

The V and J genes are TRBV10-2 and TRBJ2-1; 8 nucleotides line up with TRBD2. Germline V gene lookup returns CDR1 WSHSY and CDR2 SAAADI. The CDR3 is 15 amino acids. V lost 1 base and J lost 7; bases outside the gene matches: 6. The CDR3 bases are TGCGCCAGCAGTGAGTACAGCGGGAGTCAAAATGAGCAGTTCTTC. The encoded protein is CASSEYSGSQNEQFF.

This clone has a handful of counts. The chain links TRBV2 to TRBJ2-3; the D is unclear. V was shortened by 2 bases and J by 6 bases, with 12 bases between the two germline ends. CDR1 and CDR2 from the germline V gene are SNHLY and FYNNEI. The CDR3 covers 14 residues. Written as DNA, the CDR3 is TGTGCCAGCAGTGAAAGATTGACTGGCGATACGCAGTATTTT. Residues: CASSERLTGDTQYF. The complete variable domain, with remaining parts taken from reference TRBV2 and TRBJ2-3, reads EPEVTQTPSHQVTQMGQEVILRCVPISNHLYFYWYRQILGQKVEFLVSFYNNEISEKSEIFDDQFSVERPDGSNFTLKIRSTKLEDSAMYFCASSERLTGDTQYFGPGTRLTVL.

This clone was seen a handful of times. This sequence joins TRBV6-6 and TRBJ2-7; D may be TRBD1 (6 bases). V dropped 5 bases and J dropped 5 bases, with 10 bases sitting between them. CDR1 and CDR2 (germline): MNHNY, SVGAGI (reference sequence). This CDR3 is built from 12 residues. The CDR3 here is CASSPQGHEQYF. The DNA for the CDR3 is TGTGCCAGCAGTCCACAGGGTCACGAGCAGTACTTC.

This clone appeared a few times. The gene calls are TRBV5-1 and TRBJ2-5, with 8 bases that match TRBD1. V shed 4 bases and J 4 bases; nucleotides not matched to a gene: 9. Per the germline V gene, CDR1 is SGHRS and CDR2 is YFSETQ. CDR3 length: 15 residues. The chain's CDR3 is CASSPSPGTGETQYF. CDR3 coding DNA: TGCGCCAGCAGCCCGAGCCCTGGGACAGGAGAGACCCAGTACTTC.

The chain combines TRBV7-9 with TRBJ1-5; D remains unclear. Trimming removed 0 bases at V and 5 bases at J, with 8 bases between. The CDR3 has 14 amino acids. Germline V gives CDR1 SEHNR, CDR2 FQNEAQ (reference sequence). The DNA for the CDR3 is TGTGCCAGCAGCTTAGCGGGATCCGATCAGCCCCAGCATTTT. Residues: CASSLAGSDQPQHF.

This clone was counted a few times. The V call is TRBV29-1, the J call TRBJ1-3; D not resolved. This CDR3 has 12 residues. Trimming stripped 1 base from V and 0 bases from J, with 1 base between. Germline assignment: CDR1 SQVTM and CDR2 ANQGSEA. CDR3 coding DNA: TGCAGCGTTGAAGGCTCTGGAAACACCATATATTTT. Amino acid sequence: CSVEGSGNTIYF. Complete variable domain (other parts from reference TRBV29-1 and TRBJ1-3): SAVISQKPSRDICQRGTSLTIQCQVDSQVTMMFWYRQQPGQSLTLIATANQGSEATYESGFVIDKFPISRPNLTFSTLTVSNMSPEDSSIYLCSVEGSGNTIYFGEGSWLTVV.

A note on this clone: This sample includes further DNA sequences coding for the same CDR3. The rearrangement links TRBV7-9 to TRBJ1-2, with 9 positions matching TRBD1. J was trimmed by 6 bases and V by 1 base; bases with no gene match: 0. Germline CDR1 SEHNR, CDR2 FQNEAQ (reference sequence). The CDR3 spans 13 residues. CDR3 loop: CASSLGQGDGYTF. The CDR3 bases are TGTGCCAGCAGCTTAGGACAGGGGGATGGCTACACCTTC.

The rearrangement uses TRBV2 and TRBJ2-3; unclear D gene. The germline gives CDR1 SNHLY, CDR2 FYNNEI. This CDR3 is 14 amino acids long. The V end lost 3 bases, the J end lost 0 bases, and 7 bases lay between the germline ends. For the CDR3, the DNA is TGTGCCAGCAGTGAGGGTAGTAGCACAGATACGCAGTATTTT. It translates to CASSEGSSTDTQYF.

This clone came up a few times. This rearrangement joins TRBV29-1 to TRBJ2-3; 9 bases agree with TRBD2. J gave up 4 bases and V 5 bases, and 4 bases lay outside the gene matches. The CDR3 runs to 13 residues. CDR1 is SQVTM and CDR2 is ANQGSEA in the germline V gene. The CDR3 loop reads CSVLAGGADTQYF. The CDR3 coding sequence is TGCAGCGTTTTGGCGGGAGGGGCAGATACGCAGTATTTT.

This rearrangement joins TRBV5-1 to TRBJ2-1; 7 bases are a match to TRBD2. CDR1 and CDR2 from the germline V gene are SGHRS and YFSETQ. The CDR3 spans 17 residues. The trim removed 0 bases at V and 7 bases at J, leaving 13 bases unmatched. The CDR3 here is CASSLALFSGIRNEQFF. The DNA of the CDR3 is TGCGCCAGCAGCTTGGCCTTATTCAGCGGGATTAGGAATGAGCAGTTCTTC.

The V and J genes are TRBV2 and TRBJ2-7; D ambiguous. With 4 bases removed from V and 0 bases from J, the gap between germline ends came to 7 bases. The CDR3 loop spans 13 amino acids. Germline loops: CDR1 SNHLY, CDR2 FYNNEI. This CDR3 reads CASSAKLSYEQYF. The CDR3 DNA is TGTGCCAGCAGTGCAAAGCTCTCCTACGAGCAGTACTTC.